Listed below are T cell receptor beta chains from one sample, sequenced in a study of blood T cell repertoires in COVID-19. Profiled with immunoSEQ multiplex PCR; TCRdb holds only in-frame clones, not every one. The repertoire includes roughly 120,000 clones, about nine tenths of them detected once, and approximately 8.7% sits in the top ten. The specimen sequenced was peripheral blood. The receptors here all came from a man between 65 and 80 years old who had recovered from COVID-19. The CDR3 runs from the conserved cysteine through the conserved F or W. The D gene is left open where the match is weak. Size values are once, few and many counts, or a class for expanded clones, and some rows have none.

-	-	TRBJ2-3	TRBV6-5	CASSPTYHSTDTQYF	TGTGCCAGCAGTCCGACTTACCATAGCACAGATACGCAGTATTTT
few	TRBD1	TRBJ2-7	TRBV6-1	CASSESTGSGNEQYF	TGTGCCAGCAGTGAATCGACAGGGTCGGGGAACGAGCAGTACTTC
-	TRBD1	TRBJ1-6	TRBV4-1	CASSKGAPDSYNSPLHF	TGCGCCAGCAGCAAGGGGGCTCCCGACTCCTATAATTCACCCCTCCACTTT
-	-	TRBJ1-1	TRBV30	CAILPRTVNTEAFF	TGTGCCATTCTTCCCCGGACAGTGAACACTGAAGCTTTCTTT
-	-	TRBJ1-3	TRBV12-5	CASGLALMTSRSGNTIYF	TGTGCTAGTGGTCTGGCCCTTATGACATCCAGATCTGGAAACACCATATATTTT
-	-	TRBJ1-2	TRBV5-6	CASSLYEGSVYYGYTF	TGTGCCAGCAGCTTGTATGAAGGGAGCGTTTACTATGGCTACACCTTC
-	TRBD1	TRBJ1-1	TRBV7-2	CASSSYTQGGAFF	TGTGCCAGCAGCTCCTATACACAGGGGGGAGCTTTCTTT
-	TRBD1	TRBJ2-1	TRBV5-4	CASSFQGDRNEQFF	TGTGCCAGCAGCTTTCAGGGGGATAGAAATGAGCAGTTCTTC
-	-	TRBJ2-1	TRBV5-1	CASSSIRGISNEQFF	TGCGCCAGCAGCTCGATCCGGGGGATCTCTAATGAGCAGTTCTTC
-	TRBD2	TRBJ2-3	TRBV5-6	CASSLFATSGSDTQYF	TGTGCCAGCAGCTTGTTTGCGACTAGCGGGTCAGATACGCAGTATTTT
-	TRBD1	TRBJ1-2	TRBV24-1	CATSDDRGREYGYTF	TGTGCCACCAGTGATGACAGGGGGCGCGAATATGGCTACACCTTC
-	-	TRBJ2-1	TRBV24-1	CATSDPRPQNPHEQFF	TGTGCCACCAGTGATCCCAGACCACAGAATCCCCATGAGCAGTTCTTC
-	TRBD2	TRBJ2-1	TRBV2	CASSSEVAGRAFF	TGTGCCAGCAGCTCAGAGGTAGCGGGGCGCGCGTTCTTC
-	TRBD2	TRBJ2-3	TRBV3-1/TRBV3-2	CASSQGSRLAVSTDTQYF	TGTGCCAGCAGCCAGGGGTCTCGACTAGCGGTTAGCACAGATACGCAGTATTTT
-	TRBD1	TRBJ1-2	TRBV10-3	CAISEPGQGQDGYTF	TGTGCCATCAGTGAGCCCGGACAGGGTCAGGATGGCTACACCTTC
-	TRBD2	TRBJ2-1	TRBV6-2/TRBV6-3	CASSYVASGNNEQFF	TGTGCCAGCAGTTACGTGGCTAGCGGGAACAATGAGCAGTTCTTC
-	TRBD1	TRBJ2-7	TRBV7-9	CASSLGGTGGYEQYF	TGTGCCAGCAGCTTAGGTGGGACAGGGGGATACGAGCAGTACTTC
-	TRBD1	TRBJ2-6	TRBV5-5	CASSPWTGGTGANVLTF	TGTGCCAGCAGCCCTTGGACAGGGGGCACTGGGGCCAACGTCCTGACTTTC
-	TRBD1	TRBJ1-2	TRBV5-1	CASRGQVAGYGYTF	TGCGCCAGCAGGGGACAGGTGGCCGGCTATGGCTACACCTTC
-	TRBD2	TRBJ2-1	TRBV7-2	CASSLAVGGLGRNEQFF	TGTGCCAGCAGCTTAGCGGTCGGGGGACTAGGAAGAAATGAGCAGTTCTTC
-	TRBD1	TRBJ2-1	TRBV5-1	CASSLAGTGWGEQFF	TGCGCCAGCAGCTTGGCCGGGACAGGGTGGGGTGAGCAGTTCTTC
once	-	TRBJ2-7	TRBV4-1	CASSKGVGYGSYEQYF	TGCGCCAGCAGCAAAGGGGTGGGCTACGGATCCTACGAGCAGTACTTC
-	-	TRBJ2-7	TRBV7-8	CASSLGVDTSYEQYF	TGTGCCAGCAGCTTAGGTGTGGACACCTCCTACGAGCAGTACTTC
-	-	TRBJ2-1	TRBV5-5	CASSSDTYNEQFF	TGTGCCAGCAGTTCGGACACCTACAATGAGCAGTTCTTC
once	TRBD1	TRBJ2-7	TRBV18	CASSPGTGNYEQYF	TGTGCCAGCTCACCTGGGACAGGTAACTACGAGCAGTACTTC
once	TRBD1	TRBJ1-4	TRBV2	CASSEVTGGEKLFF	TGTGCCAGCAGTGAAGTGACAGGGGGTGAAAAACTGTTTTTT
-	-	TRBJ1-2	TRBV19	CASSMGDYRVGYTF	TGTGCCAGTAGTATGGGGGACTACAGGGTTGGCTACACCTTC
-	-	TRBJ2-1	TRBV9	CASSARTGYGEQFF	TGTGCCAGCAGCGCCCGTACCGGGTACGGTGAGCAGTTCTTC
-	TRBD1	TRBJ2-2	TRBV7-8	CASRAGTGFTGELFF	TGTGCCAGCAGAGCCGGGACAGGGTTCACCGGGGAGCTGTTTTTT
-	TRBD1	TRBJ1-2	TRBV7-9	CASREGARDKLSF	TGTGCCAGCAGAGAGGGGGCCCGGGACAAGTTATCCTTC
few	-	TRBJ2-2	TRBV7-2	CASSKPGFGELFF	TGTGCCAGCAGCAAGCCGGGATTCGGGGAGCTGTTTTTT
once	TRBD1	TRBJ2-1	TRBV6-5	CASSTTQGALEQFF	TGTGCCAGCAGCACAACGCAGGGGGCGCTTGAGCAGTTCTTC
-	TRBD1	TRBJ1-1	TRBV19	CASRLQGGTEAFF	TGTGCCAGTAGGCTACAGGGGGGCACTGAAGCTTTCTTT
-	TRBD1	TRBJ1-4	TRBV28	CASSVLGQGVTNEKLFF	TGTGCCAGCAGTGTGCTCGGACAGGGGGTAACTAATGAAAAACTGTTTTTT